This passage covers 28 T cell receptor beta chains from one sample sequenced in a study of blood T cells in healthy people across ages. Then a second PCR, running roughly 7 to 11 cycles, was carried out with a sample-barcoded 5' primer and a J-beta primer mix. TCRdb reanalysed the 5' RACE reads using MiXCR and keeps one entry per CDR3 protein. The sample lists about 800,000 distinct CDR3 sequences, 25% occurring once. The same sample was also studied in work on T cells of mothers and their children.

Sequenced: blood. The receptor source for this set is a boy between 5 and 17 years old in good health.

This clonotype was observed a few times. This chain connects TRBV20-1 to TRBJ2-4; no firm D call. Germline V gives CDR1 DFQATT, CDR2 SNEGSKA (reference sequence). The CDR3 has 10 amino acids. Trimming shortened V by 6 bases and J by 5 bases, and 5 bases separated the two germline ends. This CDR3 reads CSAGENIQYF. The CDR3 DNA is TGCAGTGCCGGAGAAAACATTCAGTACTTC.

This rearrangement joins TRBV11-2 to TRBJ2-7; TRBD2 is a possible D gene (5 bases). The CDR3 has 15 residues. The germline gives CDR1 SGHAT, CDR2 FQNNGV. Between the trimmed V and J ends, which lost 3 bases and 3 bases, there was a span of 15 bases. CDR3 residues: CASSFGGAAYYEQYF. CDR3 DNA: TGTGCCAGCAGCTTCGGAGGAGCCGCTTACTACGAGCAGTACTTC.

This clonotype was seen more than once but under ten times. Here the CDR3 DNA reads TGTGCCAGCAGCCAACAAATTCAAGGGGGCGCTCTTGGCTACACCTTC. The encoded protein is CASSQQIQGGALGYTF. V gene TRBV3-1 combines with J gene TRBJ1-2, with TRBD1 matching 7 bases. Germline assignment: CDR1 LGHDT and CDR2 YNNKEL (reference sequence). With V trimmed by 2 bases and J by 7 bases, 13 bases remained unmatched. This CDR3 has 16 amino acids. Full variable domain (rest looked up from reference TRBV3-1 and TRBJ1-2): DTAVSQTPKYLVTQMGNDKSIKCEQNLGHDTMYWYKQDSKKFLKIMFSYNNKELIINETVPNRFSPKSPDKAHLNLHINSLELGDSAVYFCASSQQIQGGALGYTFGSGTRLTVV.

This clonotype was counted only a few times. The gene calls are TRBV12-5 and TRBJ2-7; 9 positions agree with TRBD1. V gave up 5 bases and J gave up 5 bases; unmatched junction bases: 7. The CDR3 totals 14 residues. Germline lookup yields CDR1 LGHNT and CDR2 FRNRAP. The CDR3 here is CASGAGTGNHEQYF. For the CDR3, the DNA is TGTGCTAGTGGTGCTGGGACAGGGAACCACGAGCAGTACTTC.

This clonotype has only a few counts. CDR3 residues: CASSVGTFVRFF. The DNA of the CDR3 is TGTGCCAGCAGCGTAGGGACGTTCGTGCGGTTCTTC. The chain links TRBV9 to TRBJ2-1; D call uncertain. Trimming removed 0 bases at V and 15 bases at J, with 13 bases between. This CDR3 contains 12 residues. Looked up from germline, CDR1 is SGDLS and CDR2 is YYNGEE.

This clonotype was counted between two and nine times. This CDR3 is CSVEDLGGAGGGTDTQYF. The CDR3 DNA sequence: TGCAGCGTTGAAGATCTAGGCGGAGCGGGGGGAGGGACAGATACGCAGTATTTT. The gene calls are TRBV29-1 and TRBJ2-3; 9 nucleotides match TRBD2. Germline CDR1 reads SQVTM; CDR2 reads ANQGSEA. J was trimmed by 3 bases and V by 0 bases; bases with no gene match: 13. CDR3 length: 18 amino acids.

In its sample, this clonotype was seen once. J is TRBJ1-2 and V is TRBV7-2, with D maybe TRBD1 (6 bases). This CDR3 has 13 amino acids. Germline values: CDR1 SGHTA, CDR2 FQGNSA. The germline V and J ends were trimmed by 1 base and 8 bases, with 11 bases remaining between them. The CDR3 nucleotides are TGTGCCAGCAGCTTAGATCAGGGGACGGGCTACACCTTC. Translating gives CASSLDQGTGYTF.

This clonotype was detected many times. The V call is TRBV28, the J call TRBJ2-7; D gene ambiguous. With 2 bases removed from V and 4 bases from J, the gap between germline ends came to 3 bases. This CDR3 region has 11 residues. Germline CDR1 reads MDHEN; CDR2 reads SYDVKM. CDR3 sequence: CASSLKYEQYF. The CDR3, as DNA: TGTGCCAGCAGTTTAAAGTACGAGCAGTACTTC.

This clonotype was seen only a few times. The genes are TRBV12-3 or TRBV12-4 and TRBJ2-3, with D perhaps matching TRBD1 or TRBD2 (5 bases each). V was trimmed by 6 bases and J by 4 bases, leaving 11 bases between them. The CDR3 has 13 amino acids. The CDR3: CASRRDLADTQYF. CDR3 DNA sequence: TGTGCCAGCAGACGGGACCTTGCAGATACGCAGTATTTT.

There are a few counts of this clonotype. This rearrangement joins TRBV28 to TRBJ2-5; D not resolved. Judging by the DNA end, TRBJ2-1 fits better; the J call may be wrong. The CDR3 loop spans 12 amino acids. Germline V gene lookup returns CDR1 MDHEN and CDR2 SYDVKM. CDR3 sequence reads: CASSPDWNEQFF. The CDR3 bases are TGTGCCAGCAGCCCCGACTGGAATGAGCAGTTCTTC.

The chain is built from TRBV10-3 and TRBJ2-1; 8 nucleotides line up with TRBD2. After removal of 3 bases from V and 9 bases from J, the junction contained 10 bases not matched to a gene. Germline V gene sequence: CDR1 ENHRY, CDR2 SYGVKD. The CDR3 is 15 residues long. The CDR3 loop is CAISDPGGAYPEQFF. Written as DNA, the CDR3 is TGTGCCATCAGTGACCCCGGGGGGGCTTATCCTGAGCAGTTCTTC.

The genes are TRBV12-3 or TRBV12-4 and TRBJ2-6; TRBD1 matches at 8 bases. The V gene end was trimmed by 3 bases and the J gene end by 0 bases; junction bases not matched to a gene: 7. This CDR3 has 18 residues. CDR3 sequence reads: CASSLDGTGLSGANVLTF. As DNA, the CDR3 is TGTGCCAGCAGTTTGGACGGGACAGGTCTCTCTGGGGCCAACGTCCTGACTTTC.

The rearrangement links TRBV7-9 to TRBJ1-2; D is unresolved. The germline V gene encodes CDR1 SEHNR and CDR2 FQNEAQ (reference sequence). The CDR3 contains 13 residues. V dropped 5 bases and J dropped 9 bases, with 16 bases sitting between them. The CDR3 loop reads CASSPPLVESYTF. In DNA form, the CDR3 reads TGTGCCAGCAGCCCCCCTTTAGTAGAAAGCTACACCTTC.

This clonotype was found a few times. A read error may explain this, as a much larger clone is one base away. The chain joins TRBV5-4 to TRBJ2-1; 10 positions match TRBD2. The assigned J gene may be wrong: the sequence end matches TRBJ2-7 better. This CDR3 contains 14 residues. Germline-derived CDR1 and CDR2 are SGHNT and YYREEE (reference sequence). The chain's CDR3 is CASSSSGSTYEQYF. The CDR3 coding sequence is TGTGCCAGCAGCTCTAGCGGGAGTACCTACGAGCAGTACTTC.

This clonotype was seen a handful of times. The V call is TRBV29-1, the J call TRBJ2-7, with TRBD2 matching over 8 bases. This CDR3 comprises 16 residues. V shed 8 bases and J 5 bases; nucleotides not matched to a gene: 20. Germline CDR1 reads SQVTM; CDR2 reads ANQGSEA. This CDR3 is CSQKLRYIREGDEQYF. The CDR3 bases are TGCAGCCAAAAACTCCGGTACATCCGGGAGGGAGACGAGCAGTACTTC.

This chain joins TRBV7-6 and TRBJ2-7, with 9 positions matching TRBD2. With 5 bases clipped from V and 0 bases from J, the junction kept 14 bases outside the gene matches. The CDR3 sequence is 18 residues long. CDR1 and CDR2 (germline): SGHVS, FNYEAQ. CDR3: CASSPRTAGGLSSYEQYF. In DNA form, the CDR3 reads TGTGCCAGCAGCCCACGGACAGCGGGAGGCCTTAGCTCCTACGAGCAGTACTTC.

The chain links TRBV20-1 to TRBJ2-5; the match to TRBD1 covers 7 bases. The J call may be faulty, since TRBJ2-7 better matches the DNA end. The germline CDR1 and CDR2 sequences are DFQATT and SNEGSKA (reference sequence). This CDR3 contains 13 residues. CDR3 loop: CSAKSDRQYEQYF. CDR3 DNA sequence: TGCAGTGCTAAATCGGACAGGCAATACGAGCAGTACTTC.

This chain links TRBV6-6 with TRBJ1-2; 9 bases are shared with TRBD1. The germline V gene has CDR1 MNHNY and CDR2 SVGAGI (reference sequence). V was pared by 5 bases and J by 8 bases, with 9 bases of the junction left unmatched. The CDR3 spans 14 residues. CDR3 sequence: CASSRETGGPGYTF. The CDR3 coding sequence is TGTGCCAGCAGTCGAGAAACAGGGGGCCCGGGCTACACCTTC.

The J gene is TRBJ2-7, the V gene TRBV7-2; 9 bases fit TRBD1. V lost 1 base, J lost 2 bases, and 15 bases stayed unmatched. The CDR3 totals 19 residues. CDR1 and CDR2 from the germline V gene are SGHTA and FQGNSA. The DNA of the CDR3 is TGTGCCAGCAGCTTAGATGATTTGACCGGACAGGGGATTCCCTACGAGCAGTACTTC. Protein: CASSLDDLTGQGIPYEQYF.

This clonotype was observed at least ten times. This chain links TRBV7-6 with TRBJ2-7; D is perhaps TRBD1 (5 bases). The ends were cut back, 5 bases at V and 3 bases at J, with 11 bases in the middle. Germline V gives CDR1 SGHVS, CDR2 FNYEAQ. This CDR3 is 13 amino acids long. The CDR3 reads CASSIYQGYEQYF. CDR3 DNA sequence: TGTGCCAGCAGCATATATCAGGGCTACGAGCAGTACTTC.

The V and J genes are TRBV4-1 and TRBJ2-5; 9 bases align to TRBD1. The ends lost 4 bases at V and 5 bases at J; junction bases unmatched: 8. Looked up from germline, CDR1 is MGHRA and CDR2 is YSYEKL. This CDR3 is built from 15 residues. For the CDR3, the DNA is TGCGCCAGCAGCCCCCGAGGCGGACAGGGGGAGACCCAGTACTTC. This translates into CASSPRGGQGETQYF.

This clonotype has just a few counts. This chain links TRBV10-3 with TRBJ2-3, with TRBD2 matching over 9 bases. The J segment lost 2 bases and the V segment lost 0 bases, leaving 3 bases of the junction unmatched. The germline gives CDR1 ENHRY, CDR2 SYGVKD. This CDR3 is built from 16 residues. This chain's CDR3 is CAISESSGGNTDTQYF. The CDR3 DNA reads TGTGCCATCAGTGAGTCTAGCGGGGGTAACACAGATACGCAGTATTTT.

This chain uses TRBV5-4 with TRBJ2-3; no clear D gene. V lost 4 bases to trimming and J lost 3 bases, with 12 bases between them. The CDR3 extends over 14 amino acids. Germline CDR1 is SGHNT and CDR2 is YYREEE (reference sequence). CDR3 sequence reads: CASSPDGWTDTQYF. CDR3 bases: TGTGCCAGCAGCCCCGATGGTTGGACAGATACGCAGTATTTT.

The V call is TRBV7-2, the J call TRBJ2-5, with a weak D call TRBD2 (5 bases). CDR1 is SGHTA, CDR2 FQGNSA, per germline. The CDR3 runs to 18 residues. With 4 bases removed from V and 4 bases from J, the gap between germline ends came to 25 bases. Here the CDR3 reads CASSSDEGRPPRRETQYF. CDR3 DNA: TGTGCCAGCAGCTCTGATGAGGGCAGACCCCCTCGCCGAGAGACCCAGTACTTC.

The chain couples TRBV29-1 to TRBJ2-7; no clear D. The ends were cut back, 4 bases at V and 0 bases at J, with 10 bases in the middle. The CDR3 covers 13 residues. CDR1 SQVTM and CDR2 ANQGSEA come from the germline V gene. In DNA form, the CDR3 reads TGCAGCGTTGGAGCAGGCGACTCCTACGAGCAGTACTTC. Translation gives CSVGAGDSYEQYF.

J is TRBJ1-1 and V is TRBV6-5, with 7 bases aligning to TRBD1. The CDR3 totals 16 residues. Germline trimming cut 2 bases from V and 1 base from J; bases unmatched to any gene: 7. Per the germline V gene, CDR1 is MNHEY and CDR2 is SVGAGI. The CDR3 loop reads CASSYIVGTENTEAFF. The CDR3 region has the DNA TGTGCCAGCAGTTACATTGTGGGGACAGAGAACACTGAAGCTTTCTTT.

The CDR3 DNA sequence: TGCGCCAGCAGCCAAGTTCGGGACATCCCGGGGACCCAGTACTTC. Translated: CASSQVRDIPGTQYF. The chain uses TRBV4-1 and TRBJ2-5, with D possibly matching TRBD1 (6 bases). This CDR3 has 15 amino acids. Deletions cut 1 base from V and 7 bases from J, with 16 bases between. Germline CDR1 and CDR2: MGHRA and YSYEKL.

The V gene is TRBV2, the J gene TRBJ1-2; tentatively, D is TRBD1 (6 bases). V lost 7 bases, J lost 4 bases, and 19 bases lay in between. The CDR3 extends over 15 amino acids. CDR1 is SNHLY, CDR2 FYNNEI, per germline. The CDR3 DNA reads TGTGCCAGCAAAACGGGAACGACAGGCGGCTATGGCTACACCTTC. It specifies CASKTGTTGGYGYTF.